The entry below describes one T cell receptor beta chain. These data originate in a study of shared clonotypes between healthy human individuals. The CDR3 spans 15 residues. The V and J ends lost 1 base and 6 bases, in that order; junction bases with no gene match: 7. Germline CDR1 and CDR2: MGHRA and YSYEKL. Using immunoSEQ multiplex PCR, the repertoire was profiled, and TCRdb retains in-frame clones only, with some absent. Here the sample spans under 750,000 clones, around 77% being singletons. The chain is built from TRBV4-1 and TRBJ2-7, with 9 bases aligning to TRBD1. Sequenced input: memory CD4+ T cells sorted from blood. Subset here: CD45RA-negative fraction. This receptor was taken from a woman aged 30 to 39 in good health. The CDR3 region has the DNA TGCGCCAGCAGCCAAGCTGGGGGACAGGGTCGCGAGCAGTACTTC. This sequence encodes CASSQAGGQGREQYF.